Below, 6 T cell receptor beta chains from the same sample are listed, as sequenced in a study of T cell clones after liver transplantation (dated by TCRdb to 2018 to 2020). Library preparation employed the immunoSEQ multiplex PCR assay. TCRdb holds this immuneACCESS table with in-frame rearrangements only. Some clones are missing; in checked studies, unresolved V genes explain under half, and the rest has no known cause. The sample table contains fewer than 80,000 clones; only one count was recorded for around 84% of them. The ten largest clonotypes hold over 2% of the sample. The source was CD4+ T cells from blood, collected around 50 months after liver transplant. The receptors come from a human patient who received a liver transplant. Some T cells present after a transplant may be cells of the graft donor.

V usage is TRBV4-3 and J usage is TRBJ2-5, with TRBD1 matching over 11 bases. In germline, CDR1 is LGHNA, CDR2 YSLEER. The CDR3 consists of 16 residues. Trimming removed 4 bases from V and 4 bases from J; junction bases left unmatched: 8. The CDR3 DNA is TGCGCCAGCAGCCGAGTGCGGACAGGGGGCTTAGAGACCCAGTACTTC. Translated: CASSRVRTGGLETQYF.

The chain recombines TRBV10-2 with TRBJ2-2; D ambiguous. From germline, CDR1 is WSHSY and CDR2 SAAADI. Trimming shortened V by 8 bases and J by 3 bases, and 10 bases separated the two germline ends. The CDR3 is made up of 13 amino acids. The DNA for the CDR3 is TGCGCCAGCGTGAGGTCGGACACCGGGGAGCTGTTTTTT. Protein sequence: CASVRSDTGELFF.

This clone is deemed medium-sized. The chain recombines TRBV18 with TRBJ1-6; D remains ambiguous. CDR1 and CDR2 from the germline V gene are KGHSH and LQKENI. This CDR3 is built from 15 residues. V dropped 6 bases and J dropped 8 bases, with 17 bases sitting between them. The DNA of the CDR3 is TGTGCCAGCTCCCCCCTTAGGGCTACAGATTCACCCCTCCACTTT. Its translation is CASSPLRATDSPLHF.

V and J are TRBV28 and TRBJ2-7, with 8 bases matching TRBD1. The germline CDR1 and CDR2 sequences are MDHEN and SYDVKM. There are 14 residues in the CDR3. Trimming took 3 bases from V and 2 from J; bases not matched to a gene: 3. The DNA for the CDR3 is TGTGCCAGCAGTTTTCCGGGACAGGCCTACGAGCAGTACTTC. The encoded protein is CASSFPGQAYEQYF.

The rearrangement uses TRBV27 and TRBJ2-7, with 7 bases aligning to TRBD1. Trimming cost V 5 bases and J 3 bases; bases outside gene matches: 7. The CDR3 spans 14 residues. Germline lookup yields CDR1 MNHEY and CDR2 SMNVEV (reference sequence). The CDR3 reads CASSPGTVNYEQYF. DNA for the CDR3: TGTGCCAGCAGTCCCGGGACAGTAAACTACGAGCAGTACTTC.

The V and J genes are TRBV5-1 and TRBJ1-1; 7 bases agree with TRBD1. CDR1 SGHRS and CDR2 YFSETQ come from the germline V gene. This CDR3 contains 14 residues. V lost 2 bases and J lost 7; bases outside the gene matches: 8. The CDR3 reads CASSLPRQGGEAFF. In DNA, the CDR3 is TGCGCCAGCAGCTTACCCCGACAGGGCGGTGAAGCTTTCTTT.